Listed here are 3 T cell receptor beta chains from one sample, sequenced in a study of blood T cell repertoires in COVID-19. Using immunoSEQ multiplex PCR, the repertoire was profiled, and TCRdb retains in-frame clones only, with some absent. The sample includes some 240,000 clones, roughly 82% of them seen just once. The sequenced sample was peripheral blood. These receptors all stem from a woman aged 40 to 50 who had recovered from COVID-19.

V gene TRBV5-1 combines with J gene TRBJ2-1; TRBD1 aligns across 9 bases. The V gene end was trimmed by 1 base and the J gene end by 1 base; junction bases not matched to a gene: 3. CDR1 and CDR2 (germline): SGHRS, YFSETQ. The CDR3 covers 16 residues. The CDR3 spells CASSLSGQGSYNEQFF. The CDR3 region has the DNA TGCGCCAGCAGCTTGTCGGGACAGGGTTCCTACAATGAGCAGTTCTTC.

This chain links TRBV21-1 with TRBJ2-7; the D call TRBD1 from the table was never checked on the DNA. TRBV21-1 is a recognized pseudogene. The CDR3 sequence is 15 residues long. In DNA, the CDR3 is TGTGCCAGCAGCCCTCGGACAGGGATGATCTACGAGCAGTACTTC. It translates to CASSPRTGMIYEQYF.

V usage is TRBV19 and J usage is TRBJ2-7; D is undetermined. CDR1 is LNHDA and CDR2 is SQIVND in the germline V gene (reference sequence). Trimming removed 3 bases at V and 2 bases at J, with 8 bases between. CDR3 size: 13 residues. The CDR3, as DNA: TGTGCCAGTAGTATGAACGGAGCCTACGAGCAGTACTTC. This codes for CASSMNGAYEQYF.